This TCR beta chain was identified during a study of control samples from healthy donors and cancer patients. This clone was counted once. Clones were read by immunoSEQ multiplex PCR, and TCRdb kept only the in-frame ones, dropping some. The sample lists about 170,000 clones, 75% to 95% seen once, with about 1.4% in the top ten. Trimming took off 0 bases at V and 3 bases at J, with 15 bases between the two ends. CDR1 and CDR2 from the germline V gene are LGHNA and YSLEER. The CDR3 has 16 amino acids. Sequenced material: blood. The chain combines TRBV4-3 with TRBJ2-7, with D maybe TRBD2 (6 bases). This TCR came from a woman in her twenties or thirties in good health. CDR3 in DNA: TGCGCCAGCAGCCAAGATTCGACGGGAGTAGGCTACGAGCAGTACTTC. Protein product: CASSQDSTGVGYEQYF.